The clone carrying this T cell receptor beta chain has at least ten counts. What it recognizes is unknown. These data come from a study of OX40 agonist ivuxolimab in advanced cancers. Regarding the study as a whole: The 0.1-3.0 mg/kg partial responders had among the lowest clonal expansion. Normalized expansion of T-cell clones was also low for some nonresponders.

Repertoires were generated with immunoSEQ multiplex PCR, while TCRdb's copy carries only in-frame clones and drops some. The data hold under 75,000 clones, with about nine tenths observed a single time. This receptor was taken from an adult with an advanced solid tumor such as melanoma, head and neck, liver or kidney cancer. This specimen was CD4+ or CD8+ T cells sorted from blood, taken in a trial of the OX40 agonist ivuxolimab.

The CDR3 nucleotides read TGTGCCAGCAGCTCGTGGGACAGTACTAGCACAGATACGCAGTATTTT. Translated, it gives CASSSWDSTSTDTQYF. The rearrangement joins TRBV11-2 to TRBJ2-3; 7 bases line up with TRBD1. The V gene end was trimmed by 4 bases and the J gene end by 0 bases; junction bases not matched to a gene: 7. The CDR3 has 16 residues. Germline V gene lookup returns CDR1 SGHAT and CDR2 FQNNGV.